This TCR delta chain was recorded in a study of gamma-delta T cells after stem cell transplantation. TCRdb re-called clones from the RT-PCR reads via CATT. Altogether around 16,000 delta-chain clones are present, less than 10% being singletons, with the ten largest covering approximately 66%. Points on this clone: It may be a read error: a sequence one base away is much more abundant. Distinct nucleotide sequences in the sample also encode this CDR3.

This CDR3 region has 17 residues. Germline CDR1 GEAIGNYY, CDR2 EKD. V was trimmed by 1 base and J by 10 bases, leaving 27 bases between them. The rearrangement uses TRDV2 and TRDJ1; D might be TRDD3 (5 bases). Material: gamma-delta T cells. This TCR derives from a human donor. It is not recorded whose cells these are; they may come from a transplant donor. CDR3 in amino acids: CACDTASNRGLFGGLIF. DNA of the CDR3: TGTGCCTGTGACACGGCCTCCAACCGGGGTCTCTTCGGGGGACTCATCTTT.